This T cell receptor beta chain was obtained from a study of blood T cell repertoires in COVID-19. Overall study context: Donors in the United States, Italy and Spain gave samples during acute or convalescent COVID-19.

Looked up from germline, CDR1 is LNHDA and CDR2 is SQIVND (reference sequence). This CDR3 is built from 14 residues. V was pared by 4 bases and J by 2 bases, with 9 bases between. Sequenced by immunoSEQ multiplex PCR; TCRdb stores in-frame clones only, minus some. Of more than 110,000 clones in the sample, over 75% were seen once. Only one count was recorded for this clone. The sample was peripheral blood. This chain connects TRBV19 to TRBJ1-5; TRBD1 might be the D (5 bases). This sequence originates from a human donor in a cohort sampled during active COVID-19. The CDR3 sequence: CASSTDSRNQPQHF. The CDR3 nucleotides read TGTGCCAGTAGTACCGACAGCCGCAATCAGCCCCAGCATTTT.